This T cell receptor beta chain was identified during a study of vaccination effects on CD4 cells after COVID-19. Background on the study: Specimens were obtained from a couple of convalescent patients 16 days and one week prior to vaccination. Findings and limits, study-wide: New vaccine-induced clones dominated post-vaccine spike-reactive clones in convalescents.

Pools of viral peptides were used by the ViraFEST assay to expand antigen-specific CD4+ T cells ahead of sequencing. Subsequent to ten to eleven days of culture, CD4+ T cells were isolated. This individual tested PCR-positive for SARS-CoV-2 infection between March and December 2020. Wells containing a few million PBMC each were cultured with around 10 IU/ml IL-2 and about 9.7 ug/ml peptides. TCRdb's table, derived via immunoSEQ multiplex PCR, lists solely in-frame clones and lacks some. The sample lists 24,000 or so clones, roughly two thirds seen once, with around 18% in the top ten. After removal of 2 bases from V and 4 bases from J, the junction contained 17 bases not matched to a gene. The CDR3 extends over 19 amino acids. Germline assignment: CDR1 MGHRA and CDR2 YSYEKL. Comment on this clone: Its matching antigen is unknown.

The chain is built from TRBV4-1 and TRBJ2-1, with 7 bases matching TRBD1. This sequence originates from a human donor who had a prior SARS-CoV-2 infection. This specimen consisted of CD4+ T cells from PBMCs cultured with SARS-CoV-2 spike peptides, obtained before COVID-19 vaccination. CDR3 nucleotide sequence: TGCGCCAGCAGCCAAATCCAGCCACACCGGGACAGTCCATACAATGAGCAGTTCTTC. Its protein product is CASSQIQPHRDSPYNEQFF.